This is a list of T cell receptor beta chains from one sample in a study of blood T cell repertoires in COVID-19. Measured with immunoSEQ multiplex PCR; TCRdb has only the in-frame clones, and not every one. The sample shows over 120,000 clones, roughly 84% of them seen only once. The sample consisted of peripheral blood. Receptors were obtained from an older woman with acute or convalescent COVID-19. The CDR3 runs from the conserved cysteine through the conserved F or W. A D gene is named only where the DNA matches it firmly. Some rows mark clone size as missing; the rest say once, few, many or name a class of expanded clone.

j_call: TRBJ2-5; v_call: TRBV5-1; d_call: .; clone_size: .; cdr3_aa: CASRGETQYF; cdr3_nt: TGCGCCAGCCGGGGGGAGACCCAGTACTTC
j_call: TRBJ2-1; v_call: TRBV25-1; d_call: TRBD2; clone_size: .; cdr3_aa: CASSESGGRAYNEQFF; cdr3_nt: TGTGCCAGCAGTGAATCTGGCGGGAGGGCCTACAATGAGCAGTTCTTC
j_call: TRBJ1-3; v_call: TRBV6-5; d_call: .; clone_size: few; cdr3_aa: CASSPQGTGNTIYF; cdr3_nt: TGTGCCAGCAGCCCCCAGGGGACCGGAAACACCATATATTTT
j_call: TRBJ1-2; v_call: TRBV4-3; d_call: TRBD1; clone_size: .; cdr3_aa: CASSERQGATNYGYTF; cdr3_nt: TGCGCCAGCAGCGAGAGACAGGGGGCGACGAACTATGGCTACACCTTC
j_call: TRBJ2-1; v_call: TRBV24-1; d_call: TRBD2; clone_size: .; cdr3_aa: CATSALAGDHNEQFF; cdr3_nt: TGTGCCACCAGTGCCCTAGCGGGGGACCACAATGAGCAGTTCTTC
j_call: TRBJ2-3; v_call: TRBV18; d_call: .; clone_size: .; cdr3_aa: CASSRTGTRVRSTDTQYF; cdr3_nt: TGTGCCAGCTCACGTACCGGTACTAGGGTCCGGAGCACAGATACGCAGTATTTT
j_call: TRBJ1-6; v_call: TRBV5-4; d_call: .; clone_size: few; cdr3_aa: CASSSFTSPLHF; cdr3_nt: TGTGCCAGCAGCTCCTTTACATCACCCCTCCACTTT
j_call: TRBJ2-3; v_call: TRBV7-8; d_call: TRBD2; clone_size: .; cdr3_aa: CASSLGTSPREYF; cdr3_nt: TGTGCCAGCAGCTTAGGGACTAGCCCGAGGGAGTATTTT
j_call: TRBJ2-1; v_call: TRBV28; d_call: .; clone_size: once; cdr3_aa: CASSLRDNEQFF; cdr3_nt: TGTGCCAGCAGTCTCAGGGACAATGAGCAGTTCTTC
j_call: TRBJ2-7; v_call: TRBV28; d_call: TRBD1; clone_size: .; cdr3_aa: CASGGTGSYEQYF; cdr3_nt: TGTGCCAGCGGAGGGACAGGGTCTTACGAGCAGTACTTC
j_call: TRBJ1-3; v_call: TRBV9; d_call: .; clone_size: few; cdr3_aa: CASSVSGSSDTIYF; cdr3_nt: TGTGCCAGCAGCGTCAGCGGTTCGTCGGACACCATATATTTT
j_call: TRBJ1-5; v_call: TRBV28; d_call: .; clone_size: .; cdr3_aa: CASSYGGVQPQHF; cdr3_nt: TGTGCCAGCAGCTATGGGGGGGTTCAGCCCCAGCATTTT
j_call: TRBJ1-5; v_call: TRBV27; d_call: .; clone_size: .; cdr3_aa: CASSLEGVRNQPQHF; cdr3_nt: TGTGCCAGCAGTTTGGAGGGTGTGCGCAATCAGCCCCAGCATTTT
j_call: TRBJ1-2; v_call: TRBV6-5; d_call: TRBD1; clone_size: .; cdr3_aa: CASSPGDRGGYTF; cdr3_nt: TGTGCCAGCAGTCCCGGCGACAGGGGCGGCTACACCTTC
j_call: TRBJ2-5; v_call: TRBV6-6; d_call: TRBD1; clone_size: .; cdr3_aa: CASSRRGGTAQETQYF; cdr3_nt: TGTGCCAGCAGTCGTCGCGGTGGGACAGCCCAAGAGACCCAGTACTTC
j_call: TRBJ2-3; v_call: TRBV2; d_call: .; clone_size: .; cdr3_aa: CASSEFLATDTQYF; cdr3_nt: TGTGCCAGCAGTGAATTTTTAGCCACAGATACGCAGTATTTT
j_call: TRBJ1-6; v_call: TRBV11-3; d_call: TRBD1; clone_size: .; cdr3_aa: CASSLSQIDRGGSPLHF; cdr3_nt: TGTGCCAGCAGCTTATCCCAGATCGACAGGGGAGGTTCACCCCTCCACTTT
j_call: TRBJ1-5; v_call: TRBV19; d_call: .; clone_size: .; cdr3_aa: CASSMWTVYSNQPQHF; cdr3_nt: TGTGCCAGTAGTATGTGGACAGTCTATAGCAATCAGCCCCAGCATTTT
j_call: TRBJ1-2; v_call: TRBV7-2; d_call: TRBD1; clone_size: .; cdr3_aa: CASSSTGLDGYTF; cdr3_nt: TGTGCCAGCAGTTCGACAGGGCTAGATGGCTACACCTTC
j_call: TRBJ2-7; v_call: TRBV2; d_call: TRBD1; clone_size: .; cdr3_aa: CASTPDRVGYEQYF; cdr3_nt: TGTGCCAGCACACCCGACAGGGTTGGCTACGAGCAGTACTTC
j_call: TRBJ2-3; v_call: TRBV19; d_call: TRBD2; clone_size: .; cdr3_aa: CASSATSGADTQYF; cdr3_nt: TGTGCCAGTTCGGCGACTAGCGGGGCGGATACGCAGTATTTT
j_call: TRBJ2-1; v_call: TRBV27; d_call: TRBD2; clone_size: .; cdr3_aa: CASSLAGGPIYNEQFF; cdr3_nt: TGTGCCAGCAGTTTAGCGGGAGGGCCGATTTACAATGAGCAGTTCTTC
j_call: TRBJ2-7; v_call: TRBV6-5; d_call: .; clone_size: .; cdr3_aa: CASTSPRSGAYEQYF; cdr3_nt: TGTGCCAGCACCTCCCCCCGGAGCGGCGCCTACGAGCAGTACTTC
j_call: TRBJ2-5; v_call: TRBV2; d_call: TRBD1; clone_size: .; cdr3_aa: CASSADRGQETQYF; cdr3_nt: TGTGCCAGCAGCGCGGACAGGGGCCAAGAGACCCAGTACTTC
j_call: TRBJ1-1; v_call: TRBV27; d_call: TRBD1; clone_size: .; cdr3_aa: CARRTGSGPDTEAFF; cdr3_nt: TGTGCCAGGAGGACAGGGTCGGGCCCGGACACTGAAGCTTTCTTT
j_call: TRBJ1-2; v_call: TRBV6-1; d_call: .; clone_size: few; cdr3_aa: CASSDPGVSNYGYTF; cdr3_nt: TGTGCCAGCAGTGACCCAGGGGTATCTAACTATGGCTACACCTTC
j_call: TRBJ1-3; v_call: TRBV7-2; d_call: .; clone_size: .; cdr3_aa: CASRKGVRSGNTIYF; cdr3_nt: TGTGCCAGCAGAAAGGGGGTACGCTCTGGAAACACCATATATTTT
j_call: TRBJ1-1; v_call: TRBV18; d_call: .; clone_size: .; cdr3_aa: CASSPRGGDAEAFF; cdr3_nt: TGTGCCAGCTCACCACGAGGTGGTGACGCTGAAGCTTTCTTT
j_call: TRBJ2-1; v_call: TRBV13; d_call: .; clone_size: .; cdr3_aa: CASSFPLTSSEQFF; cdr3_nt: TGTGCCAGCAGCTTCCCCCTCACTAGCAGTGAGCAGTTCTTC
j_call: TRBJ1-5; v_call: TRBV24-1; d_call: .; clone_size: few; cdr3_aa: CATSDGRSFDQPQHF; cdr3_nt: TGTGCCACCAGTGACGGCAGGTCGTTCGATCAGCCCCAGCATTTT
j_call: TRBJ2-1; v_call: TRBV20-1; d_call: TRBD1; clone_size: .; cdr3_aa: CSASLTGGGEQFF; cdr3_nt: TGCAGTGCTAGTCTAACAGGGGGTGGTGAGCAGTTCTTC
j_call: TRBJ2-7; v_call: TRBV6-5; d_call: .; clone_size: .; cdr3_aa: CASSPSGQNYEQYF; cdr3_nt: TGTGCCAGCAGCCCCTCCGGACAGAACTACGAGCAGTACTTC
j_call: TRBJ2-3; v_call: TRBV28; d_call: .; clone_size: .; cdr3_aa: CASSFLQGTQYF; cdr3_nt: TGTGCCAGCAGTTTTCTGCAGGGTACGCAGTATTTT
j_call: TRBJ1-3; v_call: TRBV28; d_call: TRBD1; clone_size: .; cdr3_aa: CASSFSRTGGSRSAGNTIYF; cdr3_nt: TGTGCCAGCAGTTTCAGCCGGACAGGGGGCTCTCGTTCGGCTGGAAACACCATATATTTT
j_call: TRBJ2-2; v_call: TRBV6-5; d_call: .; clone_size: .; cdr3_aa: CASRGRVETGELFF; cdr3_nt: TGTGCCAGCAGGGGCAGGGTAGAGACCGGGGAGCTGTTTTTT
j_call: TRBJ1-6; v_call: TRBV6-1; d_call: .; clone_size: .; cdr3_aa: CASSDLGTGRYSPLHF; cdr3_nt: TGTGCCAGCAGTGATCTAGGGACGGGGAGGTATTCACCCCTCCACTTT
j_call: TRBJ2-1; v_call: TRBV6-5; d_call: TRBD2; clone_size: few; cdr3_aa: CASRSTSGRFGEQFF; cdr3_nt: TGTGCCAGCAGGTCGACTAGCGGGAGGTTTGGTGAGCAGTTCTTC
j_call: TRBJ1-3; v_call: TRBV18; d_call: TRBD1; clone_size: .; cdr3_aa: CASSPRQGSSGNTIYF; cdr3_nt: TGTGCCAGCTCACCCAGACAGGGAAGCTCTGGAAACACCATATATTTT
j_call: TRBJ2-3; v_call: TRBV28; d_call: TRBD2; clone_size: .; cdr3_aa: CASSLLASGETDTQYF; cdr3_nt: TGTGCCAGCAGTTTATTGGCTAGCGGAGAGACAGATACGCAGTATTTT
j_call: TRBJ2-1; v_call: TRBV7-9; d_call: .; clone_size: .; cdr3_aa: CASSLGPAGSYNEQFF; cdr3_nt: TGTGCCAGCAGCTTAGGGCCGGCAGGATCCTACAATGAGCAGTTCTTC
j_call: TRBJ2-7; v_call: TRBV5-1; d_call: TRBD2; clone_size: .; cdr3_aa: CASSLSPSGSGGSYEQYF; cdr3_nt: TGCGCCAGCAGCTTGAGTCCTAGCGGGAGCGGTGGCTCCTACGAGCAGTACTTC
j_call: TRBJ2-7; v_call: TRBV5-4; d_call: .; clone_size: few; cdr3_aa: CASSPQGSYEQYF; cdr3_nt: TGTGCCAGCAGCCCGCAGGGTTCCTACGAGCAGTACTTC
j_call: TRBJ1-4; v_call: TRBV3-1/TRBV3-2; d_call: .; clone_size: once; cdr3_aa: CASTPRGAYEKLFF; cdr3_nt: TGTGCCAGCACCCCGCGCGGCGCGTATGAAAAACTGTTTTTT
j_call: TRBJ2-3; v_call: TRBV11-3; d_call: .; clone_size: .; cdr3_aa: CASSPSGSTDTQYF; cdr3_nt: TGTGCCAGCAGCCCAAGCGGGAGCACAGATACGCAGTATTTT
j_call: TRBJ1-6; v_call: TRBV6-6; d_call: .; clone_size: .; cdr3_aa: CAGQGGNNSPLHF; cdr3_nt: TGTGCCGGCCAGGGAGGAAACAATTCACCCCTCCACTTT
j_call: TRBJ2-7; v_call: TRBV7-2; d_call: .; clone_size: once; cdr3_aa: CASSLALRYEQYF; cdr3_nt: TGTGCCAGCAGCTTAGCGTTACGGTACGAGCAGTACTTC
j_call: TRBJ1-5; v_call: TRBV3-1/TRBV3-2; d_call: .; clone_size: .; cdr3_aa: CASSQGGGERQPQHF; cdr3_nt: TGTGCCAGCAGCCAAGGAGGGGGAGAAAGGCAGCCCCAGCATTTT
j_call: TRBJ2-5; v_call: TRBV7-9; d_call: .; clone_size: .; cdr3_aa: CASSLVSGQETQYF; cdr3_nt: TGTGCCAGCAGCTTAGTTTCAGGCCAAGAGACCCAGTACTTC
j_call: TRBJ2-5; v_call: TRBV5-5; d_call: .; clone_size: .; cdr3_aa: CASSLLRGETQYF; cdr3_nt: TGTGCCAGCAGCTTGTTACGAGGGGAGACCCAGTACTTC
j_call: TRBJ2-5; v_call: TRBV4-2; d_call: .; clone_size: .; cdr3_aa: CASSQDLGLQETQYF; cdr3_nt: TGTGCCAGCAGCCAAGACCTGGGGCTCCAAGAGACCCAGTACTTC
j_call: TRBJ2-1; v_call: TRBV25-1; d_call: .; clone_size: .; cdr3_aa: CASSPGLVDEQFF; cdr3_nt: TGTGCCAGCAGCCCTGGACTGGTCGATGAGCAGTTCTTC
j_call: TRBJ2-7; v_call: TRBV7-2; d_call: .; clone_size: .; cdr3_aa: CASMAADEQYF; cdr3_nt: TGTGCCAGCATGGCCGCTGACGAGCAGTACTTC